A selection of T cell receptor beta chains follows, all from one sample in a study of cytomegalovirus exposure and HLA in healthy donors. Clones were read by immunoSEQ multiplex PCR, and TCRdb kept only the in-frame ones, dropping some. The sample lists roughly 40,000 clones, approximately 55% seen once, with 9.5% to 13% in the top ten. Sequencing input: PBMCs. The receptors originated from a human donor in good health. The CDR3 runs from the conserved cysteine through the conserved F or W. Fields, in order: D gene, clone size, J gene, V gene, CDR3 protein, CDR3 DNA. A D gene is named only where the DNA matches it firmly. Size tells how often a clone was seen (once, few, many) or the class of an expanded clone, and some rows leave it out.

d_gene: NA; abundance: NA; j_gene: TRBJ2-3; v_gene: TRBV12-5; CDR3aa: CASGKDSTDTQYF; CDR3nt: TGTGCTAGTGGCAAGGACAGCACAGATACGCAGTACTTT
d_gene: NA; abundance: NA; j_gene: TRBJ2-2; v_gene: TRBV27; CDR3aa: CASSLETDLLFF; CDR3nt: TGTGCCAGCAGCCTCGAAACCGACTTGCTGTTTTTT
d_gene: NA; abundance: NA; j_gene: TRBJ2-3; v_gene: TRBV11-2; CDR3aa: CASSLAGGTDTQYF; CDR3nt: TGTGCCAGCAGCTTAGCGGGGGGCACAGATACGCAGTATTTT
d_gene: NA; abundance: few; j_gene: TRBJ1-5; v_gene: TRBV7-9; CDR3aa: CASSPPAGDAQPQHF; CDR3nt: TGTGCCAGCAGCCCCCCGGCAGGGGATGCTCAGCCCCAGCATTTT
d_gene: TRBD1; abundance: NA; j_gene: TRBJ2-5; v_gene: TRBV29-1; CDR3aa: CSVTGQGQETQYF; CDR3nt: TGCAGCGTCACAGGACAGGGGCAAGAGACCCAGTACTTC
d_gene: TRBD2; abundance: few; j_gene: TRBJ2-7; v_gene: TRBV7-8; CDR3aa: CASSPQALAGGEQYF; CDR3nt: TGTGCCAGCAGCCCACAGGCACTAGCGGGAGGCGAGCAGTACTTC
d_gene: TRBD1; abundance: NA; j_gene: TRBJ2-7; v_gene: TRBV4-3; CDR3aa: CASSQEWGTDVYEQYF; CDR3nt: TGCGCCAGCAGCCAAGAATGGGGGACAGATGTCTACGAGCAGTACTTC
d_gene: TRBD1; abundance: NA; j_gene: TRBJ2-3; v_gene: TRBV7-8; CDR3aa: CASSLSTSGGTQYF; CDR3nt: TGTGCCAGCAGTCTCTCCACATCAGGGGGAACGCAGTATTTT
d_gene: TRBD1; abundance: NA; j_gene: TRBJ2-3; v_gene: TRBV9; CDR3aa: CASSFRQGASTDTQYF; CDR3nt: TGTGCCAGCAGCTTTCGACAGGGGGCCTCCACAGATACGCAGTATTTT
d_gene: TRBD1; abundance: NA; j_gene: TRBJ1-6; v_gene: TRBV14; CDR3aa: CASSPQGTAYNSPLHF; CDR3nt: TGTGCCAGCAGCCCGCAAGGGACAGCCTATAATTCACCCCTCCACTTT
d_gene: TRBD1; abundance: medium-sized; j_gene: TRBJ1-2; v_gene: TRBV6-1; CDR3aa: CASSERDRGPYGYTF; CDR3nt: TGTGCCAGCAGTGAACGGGACAGGGGACCCTATGGCTACACCTTC
d_gene: TRBD1; abundance: NA; j_gene: TRBJ2-1; v_gene: TRBV5-4; CDR3aa: CASIYKQGAGNEQFF; CDR3nt: TGTGCCAGCATCTACAAACAGGGGGCAGGCAATGAGCAGTTCTTC
d_gene: NA; abundance: few; j_gene: TRBJ1-1; v_gene: TRBV7-2; CDR3aa: CASSPLQGRGPTEAFF; CDR3nt: TGTGCCAGCAGCCCCCTGCAGGGCAGGGGCCCCACTGAAGCTTTCTTT
d_gene: TRBD2; abundance: few; j_gene: TRBJ2-1; v_gene: TRBV4-2; CDR3aa: CASSPRTSGTYNEQFF; CDR3nt: TGTGCCAGCAGCCCGAGGACTAGCGGGACCTACAATGAGCAGTTCTTC
d_gene: TRBD1; abundance: NA; j_gene: TRBJ2-3; v_gene: TRBV7-2; CDR3aa: CASSGPRGQGYPDTQYF; CDR3nt: TGTGCCAGCAGCGGACCCCGGGGACAGGGGTACCCAGATACGCAGTATTTT
d_gene: TRBD1; abundance: few; j_gene: TRBJ2-1; v_gene: TRBV10-1; CDR3aa: CASSEKGTGGAGGYNEQFF; CDR3nt: TGCGCCAGCAGTGAGAAAGGGACAGGGGGCGCGGGTGGCTACAATGAGCAGTTCTTC
d_gene: NA; abundance: few; j_gene: TRBJ2-6; v_gene: TRBV2; CDR3aa: CASSLEAGGANVLTF; CDR3nt: TGTGCCAGCAGTCTAGAGGCGGGTGGGGCCAACGTCCTGACTTTC
d_gene: NA; abundance: NA; j_gene: TRBJ1-4; v_gene: TRBV18; CDR3aa: CATAPGGLPNEKLFF; CDR3nt: TGTGCCACTGCCCCGGGGGGACTTCCCAATGAAAAACTGTTTTTT
d_gene: NA; abundance: NA; j_gene: TRBJ1-2; v_gene: TRBV19; CDR3aa: CASSIISTVGYTF; CDR3nt: TGTGCCAGTAGTATTATTTCGACTGTTGGCTACACCTTC
d_gene: TRBD2; abundance: NA; j_gene: TRBJ2-3; v_gene: TRBV5-4; CDR3aa: CASSHGLAGGTRSTDTQYF; CDR3nt: TGTGCCAGCAGCCATGGACTAGCGGGGGGAACTCGGAGCACAGATACGCAGTATTTT
d_gene: TRBD1; abundance: NA; j_gene: TRBJ2-7; v_gene: TRBV9; CDR3aa: CASSVDQGAQEQYF; CDR3nt: TGTGCCAGCAGCGTAGACCAGGGGGCCCAAGAGCAGTACTTC
d_gene: NA; abundance: NA; j_gene: TRBJ2-1; v_gene: TRBV30; CDR3aa: CAWSPRTVGQFF; CDR3nt: TGTGCCTGGAGCCCGAGGACAGTAGGGCAGTTCTTC
d_gene: TRBD1; abundance: NA; j_gene: TRBJ1-5; v_gene: TRBV6-1; CDR3aa: CASRAPGQGIQPQHF; CDR3nt: TGTGCCAGCAGGGCTCCGGGACAGGGTATTCAGCCCCAGCATTTT
d_gene: NA; abundance: NA; j_gene: TRBJ2-2; v_gene: TRBV20-1; CDR3aa: CSAHSPGELFF; CDR3nt: TGCAGTGCTCATAGTCCCGGGGAGCTGTTTTTT
d_gene: TRBD1; abundance: NA; j_gene: TRBJ1-6; v_gene: TRBV19; CDR3aa: CASNFRGGSPLHF; CDR3nt: TGTGCCAGTAACTTTCGAGGGGGCTCACCCCTCCACTTT
d_gene: NA; abundance: NA; j_gene: TRBJ2-7; v_gene: TRBV2; CDR3aa: CASSQGDFYEQYF; CDR3nt: TGTGCCAGCTCACAGGGAGATTTCTACGAGCAGTACTTC
d_gene: TRBD2; abundance: NA; j_gene: TRBJ2-2; v_gene: TRBV18; CDR3aa: CASSPGLAGGPRTGELFF; CDR3nt: TGTGCCAGCTCACCAGGACTAGCGGGAGGGCCGCGCACCGGGGAGCTGTTTTTT
d_gene: NA; abundance: few; j_gene: TRBJ2-1; v_gene: TRBV10-3; CDR3aa: CAISPRQEDEQFF; CDR3nt: TGTGCCATCAGTCCCCGACAGGAAGATGAGCAGTTCTTC
d_gene: TRBD1; abundance: NA; j_gene: TRBJ1-4; v_gene: TRBV5-1; CDR3aa: CASSAQQGAMNEKLFF; CDR3nt: TGCGCCAGCAGCGCCCAACAGGGGGCGATGAATGAAAAACTGTTTTTT
d_gene: TRBD1; abundance: once; j_gene: TRBJ2-3; v_gene: TRBV7-7; CDR3aa: CASSLTGGRTDTQYF; CDR3nt: TGTGCCAGCAGCTTGACAGGGGGGCGTACAGATACGCAGTATTTT
d_gene: NA; abundance: NA; j_gene: TRBJ2-1; v_gene: TRBV7-3; CDR3aa: CASSLHLVTTYNNEQFF; CDR3nt: TGTGCCAGCAGCTTGCACTTAGTGACTACCTACAACAATGAGCAGTTCTTC
d_gene: TRBD2; abundance: NA; j_gene: TRBJ2-4; v_gene: TRBV20-1; CDR3aa: CSARDQAGGNF; CDR3nt: TGCAGTGCTAGAGATCAAGCGGGAGGGAACTTC
d_gene: TRBD1; abundance: few; j_gene: TRBJ1-6; v_gene: TRBV27; CDR3aa: CASSWGQGFNSPLHF; CDR3nt: TGTGCCAGCAGTTGGGGACAGGGATTTAATTCACCCCTCCACTTT
d_gene: NA; abundance: NA; j_gene: TRBJ1-1; v_gene: TRBV29-1; CDR3aa: CSGGRAGPWGAFF; CDR3nt: TGCAGCGGGGGGCGGGCCGGACCCTGGGGGGCTTTCTTT
d_gene: NA; abundance: few; j_gene: TRBJ2-5; v_gene: TRBV7-2; CDR3aa: CASSLAGVKTQYF; CDR3nt: TGTGCCAGCAGCTTAGCGGGAGTAAAGACCCAGTACTTC
d_gene: TRBD2; abundance: NA; j_gene: TRBJ2-1; v_gene: TRBV7-6; CDR3aa: CASSSLGTSGIYNEQFF; CDR3nt: TGTGCCAGCAGCTCTCTTGGGACTAGCGGGATTTACAATGAGCAGTTCTTC
d_gene: TRBD1; abundance: few; j_gene: TRBJ1-2; v_gene: TRBV19; CDR3aa: CASNSDRAVLNYGYTF; CDR3nt: TGTGCCAGTAATTCGGACAGGGCGGTATTAAACTATGGCTACACCTTC
d_gene: TRBD2; abundance: few; j_gene: TRBJ2-7; v_gene: TRBV5-6; CDR3aa: CASSLKLAGTYEQYF; CDR3nt: TGTGCCAGCAGCTTGAAACTAGCGGGGACCTACGAGCAGTACTTC
d_gene: TRBD1; abundance: few; j_gene: TRBJ2-5; v_gene: TRBV19; CDR3aa: CASSIRGLETQYF; CDR3nt: TGTGCCAGTAGTATTAGGGGGCTAGAGACCCAGTACTTC
d_gene: NA; abundance: NA; j_gene: TRBJ1-2; v_gene: TRBV19; CDR3aa: CASTPVGRRGGYTF; CDR3nt: TGTGCCAGTACCCCTGTGGGGCGTCGTGGTGGCTACACCTTC